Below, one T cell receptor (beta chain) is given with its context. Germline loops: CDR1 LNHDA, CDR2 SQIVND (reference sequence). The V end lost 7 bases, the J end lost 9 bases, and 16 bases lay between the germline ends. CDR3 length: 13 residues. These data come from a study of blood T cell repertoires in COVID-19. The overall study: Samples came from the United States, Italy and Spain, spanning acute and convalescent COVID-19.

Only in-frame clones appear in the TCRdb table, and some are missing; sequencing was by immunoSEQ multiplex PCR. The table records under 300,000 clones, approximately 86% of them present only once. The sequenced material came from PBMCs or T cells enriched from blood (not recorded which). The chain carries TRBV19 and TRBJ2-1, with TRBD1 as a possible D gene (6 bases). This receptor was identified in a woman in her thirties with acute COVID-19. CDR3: CASTIGGHREQFF. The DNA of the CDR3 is TGTGCCAGTACCATAGGGGGTCACCGTGAGCAGTTCTTC.